This T cell receptor (beta chain) was captured in a study of cytomegalovirus exposure and HLA in healthy donors. Use of 60 Vbeta and 13 Jbeta primers characterized the PCR. The protocol was immunoSEQ multiplex PCR, while the TCRdb copy is restricted to in-frame clones and leaves out a portion. Among 100,000 to 150,000 clones, just under 75% were seen once, and the ten largest hold 4.8%. Study findings and constraints: TCR beta sequences reportedly predicted most subjects' HLA-A and HLA-B alleles accurately.

As regards this clone: The antigen remains unidentified.

The sequenced sample was PBMCs. The receptor was derived from a man aged 55 to 70 in good health and CMV-seropositive.

The CDR3 loop reads CASAGTGGQPQHF. The CDR3 DNA sequence: TGTGCCAGCGCCGGGACAGGCGGTCAGCCCCAGCATTTT. The rearrangement links TRBV19 to TRBJ1-5; 8 nucleotides agree with TRBD1. The germline V gene has CDR1 LNHDA and CDR2 SQIVND (reference sequence). The CDR3 consists of 13 residues. Trimming cost V 9 bases and J 6 bases; bases outside gene matches: 7. The complete variable domain, with remaining parts taken from reference TRBV19 and TRBJ1-5, reads DGGITQSPKYLFRKEGQNVTLSCEQNLNHDAMYWYRQDPGQGLRLIYYSQIVNDFQKGDIAEGYSVSREKKESFPLTVTSAQKNPTAFYLCASAGTGGQPQHFGDGTRLSIL.